These 19 T cell receptor beta chains originate from one sample sequenced in a study of cytomegalovirus exposure and HLA in healthy donors (dated 2017 in TCRdb). The library was prepared using the immunoSEQ multiplex PCR assay. For the multiplex PCR, a mixture combining 60 forward primers for TCR Vbeta segments and 13 reverse primers for TCR Jbeta segments was used. The source is immuneACCESS, and TCRdb retained only in-frame sequences with V and J called. Part of the clones is not carried over; for the studies checked, unresolved V genes explain less than half of this, and the remainder is unexplained. Counted in this sample were about 160,000 clones; around 88% of them appeared once. The ten top clones hold 0.85% to 1% of the sample. The sequenced sample consisted of PBMCs. The receptors were gathered from a woman in her 30s in good health and CMV-seronegative.

The gene calls are TRBV29-1 and TRBJ1-2, with TRBD1 identical over 7 bases. Germline V gene sequence: CDR1 SQVTM, CDR2 ANQGSEA. The CDR3 length is 12 residues. The CDR3 DNA reads as TGCAGTGTAGACAGGGCTGTCTATGGCTACACCTTC. It translates to CSVDRAVYGYTF.

This clone is a singleton in its sample. The chain is built from TRBV29-1 and TRBJ2-1; perhaps TRBD1 as D (6 bases). This CDR3 has 15 residues. Trimming pared 3 bases from V and 2 bases from J, leaving 14 bases between. Germline lookup yields CDR1 SQVTM and CDR2 ANQGSEA. CDR3: CSVDRQVPPYNEQFF. For the CDR3, the DNA is TGCAGCGTTGACAGACAGGTTCCTCCCTACAATGAGCAGTTCTTC.

This clone has a handful of counts. This chain uses TRBV6-5 with TRBJ1-1; 9 bases map to TRBD1. The ends lost 8 bases at V and 11 bases at J; junction bases unmatched: 18. Germline values: CDR1 MNHEY, CDR2 SVGAGI. The CDR3 extends over 15 amino acids. CDR3 region: CASRRGDRAVVWAFF. CDR3 nucleotides: TGTGCCAGCCGTCGGGGGGACAGGGCGGTCGTATGGGCTTTCTTT.

The CDR3 DNA sequence: TGTGCCAGCAGAGACAGGGAGAGCAGCAATCAGCCCCAGCATTTT. Translation gives CASRDRESSNQPQHF. The rearrangement links TRBV6-6 to TRBJ1-5; 7 bases line up with TRBD1. Unmatched junction bases numbered 6, after V lost 6 bases and J lost 1 base. Germline V lookup: CDR1 MNHNY, CDR2 SVGAGI (reference sequence). The CDR3 runs to 15 residues.

This clone is a singleton in its sample. The chain combines TRBV5-1 with TRBJ2-7; 9 nucleotides agree with TRBD2. V dropped 4 bases and J dropped 2; count of bases not matched to a gene: 7. The CDR3 has 15 amino acids. The germline V gene has CDR1 SGHRS and CDR2 YFSETQ. The chain's CDR3 is CASSLGLATAYEQYF. For the CDR3, the DNA is TGCGCCAGCAGCCTAGGACTAGCGACTGCCTACGAGCAGTACTTC.

V usage is TRBV10-3 and J usage is TRBJ1-1; D is possibly TRBD1 (6 bases). V dropped 6 bases and J dropped 0 bases, with 23 bases sitting between them. Germline V gene sequence: CDR1 ENHRY, CDR2 SYGVKD. CDR3 length: 18 amino acids. The CDR3: CAIRAQTGGSGMNTEAFF. The CDR3 coding sequence is TGTGCCATCAGGGCCCAGACAGGAGGCTCTGGAATGAACACTGAAGCTTTCTTT.

This clone is a singleton in its sample. J is TRBJ2-5 and V is TRBV6-6, with 10 bases that match TRBD2. The germline V gene encodes CDR1 MNHNY and CDR2 SVGAGI (reference sequence). The CDR3 loop spans 16 amino acids. J lost 2 bases, V lost 6 bases, and 9 bases had no gene match. The CDR3 coding sequence is TGTGCCAGCAGATCCACAGCGGGAGGGAGGCAAGAGACCCAGTACTTC. It translates to CASRSTAGGRQETQYF.

The chain recombines TRBV7-2 with TRBJ1-1; TRBD1 aligns across 7 bases. The germline V gene encodes CDR1 SGHTA and CDR2 FQGNSA. Trimming took 8 bases from V and 0 from J; bases not matched to a gene: 3. The CDR3 covers 13 residues. The CDR3 spells CASARGMNTEAFF. Written as DNA, the CDR3 is TGTGCCAGCGCCAGGGGGATGAACACTGAAGCTTTCTTT.

This clone came up once. The CDR3 protein is CAWSRDRTNHGYTF. The CDR3 DNA reads TGTGCCTGGAGTAGGGACAGGACAAATCATGGCTACACCTTC. The V gene is TRBV30, the J gene TRBJ1-2; 8 bases are a match to TRBD1. V was clipped by 2 bases and J by 6 bases; unmatched bases: 8. The germline gives CDR1 GTSNPN, CDR2 SVGIG (reference sequence). The CDR3 contains 14 residues. Using reference TRBV30 and TRBJ1-2 for the parts outside the CDR3, the full variable domain is SQTIHQWPATLVQPVGSPLSLECTVEGTSNPNLYWYRQAAGRGLQLLFYSVGIGQISSEVPQNLSASRPQDRQFILSSKKLLLSDSGFYLCAWSRDRTNHGYTFGSGTRLTVV.

This clone came up once. The chain combines TRBV4-2 with TRBJ1-1; 8 bases are shared with TRBD1. CDR3 length: 14 residues. The germline V gene has CDR1 LGHNA and CDR2 YNFKEQ. After removal of 6 bases from V and 2 bases from J, the junction contained 5 bases not matched to a gene. CDR3 amino acids: CASRVDRENTEAFF. In nucleotides, the CDR3 is TGTGCCAGCAGGGTGGACAGGGAAAACACTGAAGCTTTCTTT.

The V and J genes are TRBV9 and TRBJ2-1; D gene unclear. This CDR3 has 15 residues. Germline CDR1 and CDR2: SGDLS and YYNGEE. Trimming shortened V by 0 bases and J by 8 bases, and 15 bases separated the two germline ends. The CDR3 sequence is CASSVGDNALDEQFF. The CDR3 coding sequence is TGTGCCAGCAGCGTAGGAGACAATGCCCTCGATGAGCAGTTCTTC.

The V gene is TRBV6-5, the J gene TRBJ2-1; TRBD2 might be the D (6 bases). This CDR3 is 15 amino acids long. With 7 bases removed from V and 0 bases from J, the gap between germline ends came to 13 bases. Germline CDR1 reads MNHEY; CDR2 reads SVGAGI. The CDR3 region has the DNA TGTGCCAGCACCAAGGAGGGTAACTCCTACAATGAGCAGTTCTTC. It is translated as CASTKEGNSYNEQFF.

The chain couples TRBV28 to TRBJ2-3, with 8 bases that match TRBD1. Germline loops: CDR1 MDHEN, CDR2 SYDVKM. The length of the CDR3 is 14 residues. J lost 3 bases, V lost 8 bases, and 7 bases had no gene match. The CDR3 DNA reads TGTGCCAGCCTCGGAACAGGGGGAACAGATACGCAGTATTTT. This translates into CASLGTGGTDTQYF.

The chain joins TRBV5-1 to TRBJ2-7; possible D gene TRBD2, 7 bases. The CDR3 has 13 amino acids. With 0 bases removed from V and 11 bases from J, the gap between germline ends came to 15 bases. CDR1 is SGHRS and CDR2 is YFSETQ in the germline V gene. The DNA of the CDR3 is TGCGCCAGCAGCTTGGCCGGGGAGGGGACAAAGTACTTC. It specifies CASSLAGEGTKYF.

The chain carries TRBV7-9 and TRBJ1-3, with 8 positions matching TRBD1. The CDR3 is 14 residues long. V lost 4 bases, J lost 2 bases, and 1 base stayed unmatched. CDR1 is SEHNR and CDR2 is FQNEAQ in the germline V gene (reference sequence). The CDR3 loop reads CASSSTGAGNTIYF. The CDR3 region has the DNA TGTGCCAGCAGCTCGACAGGGGCTGGAAACACCATATATTTT. Filled out from reference TRBV7-9 and TRBJ1-3, the complete variable domain reads DTGVSQNPRHKITKRGQNVTFRCDPISEHNRLYWYRQTLGQGPEFLTYFQNEAQLEKSRLLSDRFSAERPKGSFSTLEIQRTEQGDSAMYLCASSSTGAGNTIYFGEGSWLTVV.

The chain is built from TRBV4-1 and TRBJ2-3, with a possible D match to TRBD2 (6 bases). The germline V gene has CDR1 MGHRA and CDR2 YSYEKL. The CDR3 runs to 17 residues. Between the trimmed V and J ends, which lost 2 bases and 4 bases, there was a span of 19 bases. CDR3 nucleotide sequence: TGCGCCAGCAGCCAAAACCCGCCGGGAGCGGCTTCAGATACGCAGTATTTT. Translation gives CASSQNPPGAASDTQYF.

The CDR3 nucleotides are TGTGCCAGCAGCCGGGGGAGGGGTACGCAGTATTTT. Translation: CASSRGRGTQYF. This chain connects TRBV5-8 to TRBJ2-3, with 7 bases aligning to TRBD2. V gave up 4 bases and J gave up 8 bases; unmatched junction bases: 4. This CDR3 spans 12 amino acids. Germline CDR1 and CDR2: SGHTS and YDEGEE.

CDR3 bases: TGTGCCAGCAGCTTGCTTGGGGAGTTAAAACTGTTTTTT. Translating it yields CASSLLGELKLFF. The gene calls are TRBV5-5 and TRBJ1-4, with D uncertain. With 1 base removed from V and 10 bases from J, the gap between germline ends came to 11 bases. Germline assignment: CDR1 SGHKS and CDR2 YYEKEE (reference sequence). The CDR3 extends over 13 amino acids.

The chain joins TRBV7-2 to TRBJ1-2, with 10 bases fitting TRBD1. The CDR3 is 14 residues long. Germline V gene sequence: CDR1 SGHTA, CDR2 FQGNSA. Trimming at V came to 5 bases and at J to 5 bases, leaving 5 bases not matched to a gene. CDR3 nucleotides: TGTGCCAGCAGCAAAGACAGGGGGCCGTATGGCTACACCTTC. Encoded protein: CASSKDRGPYGYTF.